A single sample gave rise to the 30 T cell receptor beta chains below, sequenced in a study of vaccination and CD4 T cells after COVID-19 (dated by TCRdb to 2022 to 2024). These receptors' antigens are unknown. The sample's treatment or condition label, in plain terms: approximately 10-day PBMC culture with coronavirus spike peptide pools or control peptides (ViraFEST assay). Library preparation employed PCR. Sequencing took place on an Illumina iSeq 100. At the Johns Hopkins FTIC core, DNA from the cultured CD4+ T cells underwent TCR sequencing with the Oncomine TCR Beta short-read assay. TCRdb itself trimmed the public reads at Q25 with fastp, ran MiXCR and retained productive beta chains. Duplicate CDR3 protein sequences are folded into a single record with the most common DNA and genes. For this sample there are about 12,000 distinct CDR3 sequences; roughly 30% appear just once. The ten top clones hold less than 15% of the sample.

Sequenced here: CD4+ T cells from blood, cultured in vitro, sampled after SARS-CoV-2 vaccination. Every receptor here comes from a human donor who had recovered from COVID-19.

This chain uses TRBV24-1 with TRBJ2-3, with 10 nucleotides matching TRBD1. Germline lookup yields CDR1 KGHDR and CDR2 SFDVKD. V was pared by 0 bases and J by 5 bases, with 7 bases of the junction left unmatched. There are 17 residues in the CDR3. DNA for the CDR3: TGTGCCACCAGTGATTTGCGTCGGGACAGGGGAAGAGATACGCAGTATTTT. Protein product: CATSDLRRDRGRDTQYF.

Only a few counts were recorded for this clonotype. This chain links TRBV7-3 with TRBJ2-1; possibly TRBD2 for D (6 bases). This CDR3 is built from 15 residues. Trimming cost V 5 bases and J 0 bases, with 11 bases left between them. Germline V gene data show CDR1 as SGHTA and CDR2 as FQGTGA. In DNA form, the CDR3 reads TGTGCCAGCAGCCCGGAGGGTCGCTCCTACAATGAGCAGTTCTTC. This gives the protein CASSPEGRSYNEQFF.

This rearrangement joins TRBV6-1 to TRBJ1-5; 8 nucleotides line up with TRBD1. This CDR3 spans 15 amino acids. V shed 7 bases and J 4 bases; nucleotides not matched to a gene: 9. In germline, CDR1 is MNHNS, CDR2 SASEGT. CDR3 DNA sequence: TGTGCCAGCACCCCCGGACAGGGCGGTAATCAGCCCCAGCATTTT. It translates to CASTPGQGGNQPQHF.

V gene TRBV6-2 or TRBV6-3 combines with J gene TRBJ1-3; 9 nucleotides match TRBD1. Germline CDR1 MNHEY, CDR2 SVGEGT. The CDR3 has 15 residues. The V and J ends lost 6 bases and 4 bases, in that order; junction bases with no gene match: 7. The chain's CDR3 is CASRTTGGFGNTIYF. Written as DNA, the CDR3 is TGTGCCAGCAGGACAACAGGGGGCTTCGGAAACACCATATATTTT.

This clonotype was seen only a few times. The chain combines TRBV7-9 with TRBJ1-2; D call uncertain. Trimming left V 1 base short and J 6 bases short, with 12 bases between. This CDR3 has 14 amino acids. The germline V gene encodes CDR1 SEHNR and CDR2 FQNEAQ (reference sequence). CDR3 protein: CASSLGEGRDGYTF. The CDR3 DNA sequence: TGTGCCAGCAGCTTAGGTGAAGGGAGGGATGGCTACACCTTC.

The J gene is TRBJ1-3, the V gene TRBV7-8, with D unresolved. The CDR3 is 17 residues long. V was pared by 5 bases and J by 4 bases, with 21 bases between. CDR1 is SGHVS, CDR2 FQNEAQ, per germline. This CDR3 reads CASSPRTTLGEGNTIYF. CDR3 DNA sequence: TGTGCCAGCAGCCCCAGGACGACACTGGGCGAAGGAAACACCATATATTTT.

The rearrangement joins TRBV9 to TRBJ2-3, with 13 positions matching TRBD2. Trimming took 0 bases from V and 4 from J; bases not matched to a gene: 8. CDR1 and CDR2 (germline): SGDLS, YYNGEE. The CDR3 is 18 amino acids. CDR3 nucleotide sequence: TGTGCCAGCAGCGTAGGGGGTTGGGGACTAGCGGGATCAGATACGCAGTATTTT. Its translation is CASSVGGWGLAGSDTQYF.

In this sample, this clonotype turned up a few times. The rearrangement joins TRBV27 to TRBJ2-3; D unresolved. CDR3 length: 14 residues. V was shortened by 4 bases and J by 2 bases, with 10 bases between the two germline ends. CDR1 and CDR2 (germline): MNHEY, SMNVEV (reference sequence). The CDR3, as DNA: TGTGCCAGCAGTTACCAGGTCCCCACAGATACGCAGTATTTT. It codes for CASSYQVPTDTQYF.

The rearrangement uses TRBV2 and TRBJ1-1, with 8 bases lining up with TRBD1. CDR1 SNHLY and CDR2 FYNNEI come from the germline V gene. This CDR3 is 14 amino acids long. With V trimmed by 6 bases and J by 4 bases, 7 bases remained unmatched. The CDR3, as DNA: TGTGCCAGCAGGGCCGGACAGGGAACCACTGAAGCTTTCTTT. Amino acid sequence: CASRAGQGTTEAFF.

The chain couples TRBV18 to TRBJ2-3; D might be TRBD1 (6 bases). Germline lookup yields CDR1 KGHSH and CDR2 LQKENI. The CDR3 spans 13 residues. V lost 4 bases, J lost 5 bases, and 10 bases lay in between. The CDR3 protein is CASSRETGDTQYF. CDR3 bases: TGTGCCAGCTCACGCGAGACAGGAGATACGCAGTATTTT.

The rearrangement links TRBV7-8 to TRBJ2-1; TRBD1 is a possible D gene (6 bases). The CDR3 spans 13 residues. Trimming shortened V by 5 bases and J by 7 bases, and 12 bases separated the two germline ends. Germline CDR1 is SGHVS and CDR2 is FQNEAQ. The CDR3: CASSHPTGNEQFF. CDR3 DNA sequence: TGTGCCAGCAGCCACCCCACAGGGAATGAGCAGTTCTTC.

The chain combines TRBV28 with TRBJ1-5; D gene unclear. Germline CDR1 MDHEN, CDR2 SYDVKM. The CDR3 extends over 12 amino acids. Trimming pared 5 bases from V and 2 bases from J, leaving 4 bases between. The CDR3 is CASSPRNQPQHF. The DNA for the CDR3 is TGTGCCAGCAGTCCTCGCAATCAGCCCCAGCATTTT.

The V gene is TRBV7-2, the J gene TRBJ1-6, with D possibly matching TRBD1 (6 bases). The CDR3 covers 13 residues. Trimming left V 4 bases short and J 9 bases short, with 10 bases between. CDR1 is SGHTA and CDR2 is FQGNSA in the germline V gene. The CDR3 DNA follows: TGTGCCAGCAGCTATGCAGGGGTTTCACCCCTCCACTTT. Translation: CASSYAGVSPLHF.

This clonotype showed up just once. The chain combines TRBV5-4 with TRBJ1-2; D unclear. The CDR3 length is 13 residues. Germline V gives CDR1 SGHNT, CDR2 YYREEE (reference sequence). The V end lost 4 bases, the J end lost 4 bases, and 11 bases lay between the germline ends. The CDR3 spells CASSGGIFYGYTF. Here the CDR3 DNA reads TGTGCCAGCAGCGGCGGGATTTTCTATGGCTACACCTTC.

The chain recombines TRBV29-1 with TRBJ1-2, with 11 bases identical to TRBD1. This CDR3 contains 15 residues. V was pared by 7 bases and J by 7 bases, with 14 bases of the junction left unmatched. Germline values: CDR1 SQVTM, CDR2 ANQGSEA. The CDR3 nucleotides are TGCAGCGCTCCCCGGACGGGACAGGGGGTTACTGGCTACACCTTC. It codes for CSAPRTGQGVTGYTF.

Notes on this clonotype: A much larger clone lies a single base off, so this may be a read error. The chain carries TRBV5-6 and TRBJ2-5, with TRBD2 matching 8 bases. The V and J ends lost 6 bases and 4 bases, in that order; junction bases with no gene match: 8. The CDR3 has 14 amino acids. Germline values: CDR1 SGHDT, CDR2 YYEEEE. In nucleotides, the CDR3 is TGTGCCAGCATCCTCGGGGGGGGCCGAGAGACCCAGTACTTC. Translation gives CASILGGGRETQYF.

V gene TRBV18 combines with J gene TRBJ2-7; D ambiguous. The CDR3 consists of 14 residues. The V end was cut by 0 bases, the J end by 6 bases, with 12 bases between. The V gene's germline CDR1 is KGHSH and CDR2 LQKENI. In nucleotides, the CDR3 is TGTGCCAGCTCACCACCTCTCGCAGGATCCGAGCAGTACTTC. Residues: CASSPPLAGSEQYF.

V is TRBV7-9 and J is TRBJ1-1, with TRBD1 identical over 7 bases. Germline CDR1 SEHNR, CDR2 FQNEAQ (reference sequence). The trim removed 8 bases at V and 0 bases at J, leaving 9 bases unmatched. The CDR3 has 15 residues. The CDR3 DNA reads as TGTGCCAGCGAGCGGAGGGGGCTGGTGAACACTGAAGCTTTCTTT. Translating it yields CASERRGLVNTEAFF.

This rearrangement joins TRBV6-2 or TRBV6-3 to TRBJ1-1; 8 bases agree with TRBD1. Germline values: CDR1 MNHEY, CDR2 SVGEGT. The CDR3 extends over 15 amino acids. V shed 6 bases, J shed 4 bases, and the junction held 10 bases outside the gene matches. The CDR3 DNA follows: TGTGCCAGCAGCCAACAGGGGGTTTTGGGCACTGAAGCTTTCTTT. It specifies CASSQQGVLGTEAFF.

Only one count was recorded for this clonotype. The chain is built from TRBV6-2 or TRBV6-3 and TRBJ2-7, with 10 bases lining up with TRBD1. J gave up 6 bases and V 4 bases, and 9 bases lay outside the gene matches. Per the germline V gene, CDR1 is MNHEY and CDR2 is SVGEGT. The CDR3 runs to 15 residues. In DNA, the CDR3 is TGTGCCAGCAGTTCCGGGGGGACAGGGGTTGCCGAGCAGTACTTC. It codes for CASSSGGTGVAEQYF.

This clonotype has only a few counts. This sequence joins TRBV24-1 and TRBJ2-7, with 10 bases lining up with TRBD1. The CDR3 sequence is 15 residues long. V lost 2 bases to trimming and J lost 2 bases; unmatched junction nucleotides: 2. The germline V gene encodes CDR1 KGHDR and CDR2 SFDVKD. CDR3 DNA: TGTGCCACCAGTGATTCCGGGACAGGGGCCTACGAGCAGTACTTC. This sequence encodes CATSDSGTGAYEQYF.

This clonotype appeared a few times. J is TRBJ1-5 and V is TRBV6-5; 10 bases are shared with TRBD1. From germline, CDR1 is MNHEY and CDR2 SVGAGI. Trimming removed 2 bases from V and 0 bases from J; junction bases left unmatched: 1. The CDR3 contains 16 residues. CDR3: CASSYGTGVSNQPQHF. CDR3 coding DNA: TGTGCCAGCAGTTACGGGACAGGGGTTAGCAATCAGCCCCAGCATTTT.

The chain has TRBV19 and TRBJ1-2; D is uncertain. Germline V gives CDR1 LNHDA, CDR2 SQIVND (reference sequence). Trimming took 4 bases from V and 4 from J, leaving 16 bases between them. This CDR3 contains 15 residues. The CDR3 is CASSSGSAASYGYTF. CDR3 sequence (DNA): TGTGCCAGTAGTAGCGGGAGCGCCGCCAGCTATGGCTACACCTTC.

This clonotype has a handful of counts. The genes are TRBV24-1 and TRBJ2-1, with 12 nucleotides matching TRBD2. This CDR3 spans 17 amino acids. The junction had 4 bases not matched to a gene; V was cut back by 3 bases and J by 2 bases. Germline-derived CDR1 and CDR2 are KGHDR and SFDVKD. The CDR3 spells CATSDPGLAGPYNEQFF. The CDR3, as DNA: TGTGCCACCAGTGATCCCGGACTAGCGGGACCCTACAATGAGCAGTTCTTC.

The V gene is TRBV20-1, the J gene TRBJ2-7; D gene ambiguous. Germline CDR1 reads DFQATT; CDR2 reads SNEGSKA (reference sequence). V dropped 4 bases and J dropped 3 bases, with 10 bases sitting between them. CDR3 length: 12 residues. The CDR3 DNA is TGCAGTGCTACCACTCCCGGCTACGAGCAGTACTTC. It encodes CSATTPGYEQYF.

The chain employs TRBV4-3 and TRBJ1-2; D unresolved. V lost 0 bases and J lost 1, with 12 bases in between. This CDR3 comprises 16 residues. The V gene's germline CDR1 is LGHNA and CDR2 YSLEER. The CDR3 coding sequence is TGCGCCAGCAGCCAAGATCGGAATAGGGTTAACTATGGCTACACCTTC. Translation: CASSQDRNRVNYGYTF.

This rearrangement joins TRBV6-2 or TRBV6-3 to TRBJ2-1; 13 bases are a match to TRBD2. Germline CDR1 and CDR2: MNHEY and SVGEGT. CDR3 size: 16 residues. J was trimmed by 6 bases and V by 9 bases; bases with no gene match: 11. Here the CDR3 reads CARRLLAGGGCNEQFF. CDR3 DNA sequence: TGTGCCAGAAGATTACTAGCGGGGGGGGGTTGCAATGAGCAGTTCTTC.

This clonotype has just a few counts. V is TRBV7-2 and J is TRBJ2-7; D tentatively fits TRBD1 or TRBD2 (6 bases each). Germline V gene sequence: CDR1 SGHTA, CDR2 FQGNSA. V gave up 3 bases and J gave up 4 bases, with 19 bases separating them. This CDR3 is 16 amino acids long. In nucleotides, the CDR3 is TGTGCCAGCAGCTTCAAAGGAGGGACAAGACCTTACGAGCAGTACTTC. It is translated as CASSFKGGTRPYEQYF.

This clonotype is labeled as medium-sized. J is TRBJ1-1 and V is TRBV20-1; D gene uncertain. The CDR3 is 14 amino acids. Germline V lookup: CDR1 DFQATT, CDR2 SNEGSKA (reference sequence). CDR3 sequence (DNA): TGCATAGGACTCCGGAGGCTGGGGAACACTGAAGCTTTCTTT. Translating it yields CIGLRRLGNTEAFF.

The rearrangement joins TRBV20-1 to TRBJ1-1; no firm D call. CDR1 and CDR2 from the germline V gene are DFQATT and SNEGSKA (reference sequence). The CDR3 extends over 12 amino acids. The CDR3 reads CTASRRDTEAFF. In DNA, the CDR3 is TGCACTGCCTCCCGGCGGGACACTGAAGCTTTCTTT.